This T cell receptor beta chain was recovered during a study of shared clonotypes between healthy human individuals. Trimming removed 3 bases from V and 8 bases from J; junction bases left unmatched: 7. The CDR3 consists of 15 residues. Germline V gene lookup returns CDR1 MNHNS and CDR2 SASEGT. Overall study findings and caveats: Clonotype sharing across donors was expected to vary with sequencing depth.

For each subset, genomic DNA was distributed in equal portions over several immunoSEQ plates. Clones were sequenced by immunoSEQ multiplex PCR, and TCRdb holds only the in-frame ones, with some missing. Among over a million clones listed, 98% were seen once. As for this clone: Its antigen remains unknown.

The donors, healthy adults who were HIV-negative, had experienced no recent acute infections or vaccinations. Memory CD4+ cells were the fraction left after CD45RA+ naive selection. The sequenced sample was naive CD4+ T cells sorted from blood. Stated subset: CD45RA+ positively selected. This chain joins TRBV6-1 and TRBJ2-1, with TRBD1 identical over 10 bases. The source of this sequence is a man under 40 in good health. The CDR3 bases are TGTGCCAGCAGTGACCGGGACAGGGGAGCGGATGAGCAGTTCTTC. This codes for CASSDRDRGADEQFF.